This T cell receptor (beta chain) was documented in a study of identical twins. This clonotype occurred a few times. This CDR3 region has 15 residues. From germline, CDR1 is SGHRS and CDR2 YFSETQ. The V end lost 7 bases, the J end lost 1 base, and 17 bases lay between the germline ends. Each CDR3 protein gets one entry after TCRdb re-called the 5' RACE reads with MiXCR. The sample has some 560,000 distinct CDR3 sequences, roughly 9.9% seen once. These data also featured in a second study, about yellow fever vaccine responses in identical twins.

The chain is built from TRBV5-1 and TRBJ1-1; no clear D. The TCR sequence derives from a woman aged 18-30 years in good health. Sample: PBMCs. The CDR3 bases are TGCGCCAGCGGGGAACAGTCCCTTGGGAACACTGAAGCTTTCTTT. Its protein product is CASGEQSLGNTEAFF.